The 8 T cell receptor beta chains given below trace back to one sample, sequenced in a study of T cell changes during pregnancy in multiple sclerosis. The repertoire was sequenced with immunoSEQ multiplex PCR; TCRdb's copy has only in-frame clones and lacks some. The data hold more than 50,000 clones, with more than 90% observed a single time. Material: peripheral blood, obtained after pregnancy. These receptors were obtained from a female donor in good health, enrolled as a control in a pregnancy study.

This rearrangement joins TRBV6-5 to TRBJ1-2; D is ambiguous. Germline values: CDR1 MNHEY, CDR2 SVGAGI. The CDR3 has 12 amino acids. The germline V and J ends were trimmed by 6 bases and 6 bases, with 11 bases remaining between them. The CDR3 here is CASSVGGHGYTF. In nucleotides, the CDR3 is TGTGCCAGCAGCGTCGGCGGGCATGGCTACACCTTC.

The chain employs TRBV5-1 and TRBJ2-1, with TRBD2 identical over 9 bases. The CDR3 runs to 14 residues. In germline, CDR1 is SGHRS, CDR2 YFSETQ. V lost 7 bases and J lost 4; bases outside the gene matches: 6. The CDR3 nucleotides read TGCGCCAGCGGCATTAGCGGGGGATACAATGAGCAGTTCTTC. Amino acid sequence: CASGISGGYNEQFF.

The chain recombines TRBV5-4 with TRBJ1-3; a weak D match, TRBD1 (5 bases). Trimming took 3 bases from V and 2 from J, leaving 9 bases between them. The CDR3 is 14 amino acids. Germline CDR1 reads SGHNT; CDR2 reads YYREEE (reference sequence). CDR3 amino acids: CASSYGGAGNTIYF. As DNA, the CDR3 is TGTGCCAGCAGCTACGGGGGGGCTGGAAACACCATATATTTT.

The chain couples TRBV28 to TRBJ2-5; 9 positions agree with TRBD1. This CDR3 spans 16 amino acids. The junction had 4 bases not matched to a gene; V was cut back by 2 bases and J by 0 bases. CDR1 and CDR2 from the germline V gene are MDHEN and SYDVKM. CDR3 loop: CASSLRDRDNQETQYF. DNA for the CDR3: TGTGCCAGCAGTTTAAGGGACAGGGACAACCAAGAGACCCAGTACTTC.

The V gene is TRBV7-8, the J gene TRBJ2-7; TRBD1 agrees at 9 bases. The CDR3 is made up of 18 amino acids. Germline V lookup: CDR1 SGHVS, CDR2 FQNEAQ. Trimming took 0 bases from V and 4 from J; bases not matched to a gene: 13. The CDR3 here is CASSLATRTGGWGYEQYF. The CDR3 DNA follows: TGTGCCAGCAGCTTAGCGACAAGAACAGGGGGCTGGGGGTACGAGCAGTACTTC.

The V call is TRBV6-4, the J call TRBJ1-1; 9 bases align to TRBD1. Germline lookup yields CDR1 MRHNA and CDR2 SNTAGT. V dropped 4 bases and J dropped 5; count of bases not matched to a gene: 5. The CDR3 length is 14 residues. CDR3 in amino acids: CASSVDRGVTEAFF. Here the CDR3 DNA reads TGTGCCAGCAGTGTAGACAGGGGGGTGACTGAAGCTTTCTTT.

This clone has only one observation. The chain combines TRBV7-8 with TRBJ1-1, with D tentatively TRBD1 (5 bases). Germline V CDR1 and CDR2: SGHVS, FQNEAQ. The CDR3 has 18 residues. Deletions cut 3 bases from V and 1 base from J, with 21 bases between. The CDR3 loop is CASSFQSGAVRRNTEAFF. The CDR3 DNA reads TGTGCCAGCAGCTTCCAAAGTGGGGCCGTGAGGAGGAACACTGAAGCTTTCTTT.

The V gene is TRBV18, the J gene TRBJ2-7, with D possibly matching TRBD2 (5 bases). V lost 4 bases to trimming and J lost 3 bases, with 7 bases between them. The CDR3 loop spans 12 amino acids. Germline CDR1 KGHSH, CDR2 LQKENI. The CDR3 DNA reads TGTGCCAGCTCACACCGGGACTACGAGCAGTACTTC. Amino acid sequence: CASSHRDYEQYF.